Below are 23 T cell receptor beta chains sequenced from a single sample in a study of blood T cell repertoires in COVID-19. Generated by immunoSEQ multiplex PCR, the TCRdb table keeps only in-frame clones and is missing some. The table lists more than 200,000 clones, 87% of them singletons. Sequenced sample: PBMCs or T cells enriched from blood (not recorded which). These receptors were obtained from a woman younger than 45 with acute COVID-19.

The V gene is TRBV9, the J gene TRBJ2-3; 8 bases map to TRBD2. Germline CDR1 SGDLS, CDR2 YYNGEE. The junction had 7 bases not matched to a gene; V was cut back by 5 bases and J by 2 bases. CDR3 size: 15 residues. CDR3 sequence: CASSWRGANTDTQYF. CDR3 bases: TGTGCCAGCAGTTGGCGGGGGGCGAACACAGATACGCAGTATTTT.

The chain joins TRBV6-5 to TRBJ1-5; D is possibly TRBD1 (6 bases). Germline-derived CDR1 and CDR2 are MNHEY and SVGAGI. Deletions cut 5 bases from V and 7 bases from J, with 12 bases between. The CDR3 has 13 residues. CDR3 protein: CASSNTGIQPQHF. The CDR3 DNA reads TGTGCCAGCAGTAATACAGGGATCCAGCCCCAGCATTTT.

The CDR3 DNA follows: TGTGCCAGCAGTAGGTCAGTGGGGGGAGAAGCTTTCTTT. Translated: CASSRSVGGEAFF. The chain recombines TRBV2 with TRBJ1-1, with a weak D call TRBD1 (5 bases). The germline gives CDR1 SNHLY, CDR2 FYNNEI. The V gene lost 5 bases and the J gene lost 8 bases, with 15 bases spanning the gap. CDR3 length equals 13 residues.

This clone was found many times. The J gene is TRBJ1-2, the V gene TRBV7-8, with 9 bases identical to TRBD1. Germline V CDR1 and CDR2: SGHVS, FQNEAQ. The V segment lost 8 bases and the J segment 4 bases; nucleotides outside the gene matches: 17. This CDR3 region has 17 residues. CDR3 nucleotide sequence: TGTGCCAGCGGTCTCCGGACAGGGGCTGATACAGGCTATGGCTACACCTTC. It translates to CASGLRTGADTGYGYTF.

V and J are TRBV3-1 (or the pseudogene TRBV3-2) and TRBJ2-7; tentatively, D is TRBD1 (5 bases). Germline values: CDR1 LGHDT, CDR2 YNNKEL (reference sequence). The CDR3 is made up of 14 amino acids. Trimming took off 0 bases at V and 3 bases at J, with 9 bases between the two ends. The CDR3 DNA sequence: TGTGCCAGCAGCCAAGATCTACAGGTCTACGAGCAGTACTTC. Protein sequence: CASSQDLQVYEQYF.

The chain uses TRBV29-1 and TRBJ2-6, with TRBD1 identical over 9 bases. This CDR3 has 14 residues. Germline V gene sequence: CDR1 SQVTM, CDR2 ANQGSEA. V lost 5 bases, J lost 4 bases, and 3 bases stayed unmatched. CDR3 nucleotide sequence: TGCAGCGTTTACAGGGGGCCCGGGGCCAACGTCCTGACTTTC. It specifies CSVYRGPGANVLTF.

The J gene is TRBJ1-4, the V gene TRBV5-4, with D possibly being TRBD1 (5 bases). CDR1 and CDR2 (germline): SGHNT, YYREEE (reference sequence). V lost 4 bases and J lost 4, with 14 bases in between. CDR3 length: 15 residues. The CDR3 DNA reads TGTGCCAGCAGCCTCGGGCGGGGCCGTAATGAAAAACTGTTTTTT. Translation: CASSLGRGRNEKLFF.

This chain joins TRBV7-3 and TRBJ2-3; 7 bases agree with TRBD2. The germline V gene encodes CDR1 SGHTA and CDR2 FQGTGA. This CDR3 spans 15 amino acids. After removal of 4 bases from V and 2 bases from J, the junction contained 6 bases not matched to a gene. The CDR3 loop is CASSSEGGYTDTQYF. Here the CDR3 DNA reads TGTGCCAGCAGCTCTGAGGGAGGGTACACAGATACGCAGTATTTT.

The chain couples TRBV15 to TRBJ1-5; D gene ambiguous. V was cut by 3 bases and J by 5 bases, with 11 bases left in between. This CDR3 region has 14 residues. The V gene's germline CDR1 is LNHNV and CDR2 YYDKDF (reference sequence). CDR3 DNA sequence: TGTGCCACCAGCAGGGGCAGCCAACATCAGCCCCAGCATTTT. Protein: CATSRGSQHQPQHF.

The CDR3 reads CASSESGSPEISYTQYF. The DNA for the CDR3 is TGTGCCAGCAGTGAGAGCGGGAGTCCTGAAATTTCTTATACGCAGTATTTT. J is TRBJ2-3 and V is TRBV28, with 8 bases that match TRBD2. The CDR3 runs to 17 residues. Germline lookup yields CDR1 MDHEN and CDR2 SYDVKM. After removal of 5 bases from V and 7 bases from J, the junction contained 17 bases not matched to a gene.

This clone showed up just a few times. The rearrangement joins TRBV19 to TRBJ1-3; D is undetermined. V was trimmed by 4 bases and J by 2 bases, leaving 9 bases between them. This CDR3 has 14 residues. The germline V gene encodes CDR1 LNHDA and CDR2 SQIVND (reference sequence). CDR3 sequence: CASSRRVAGNTIYF. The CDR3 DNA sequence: TGTGCCAGTAGTAGGAGGGTAGCTGGAAACACCATATATTTT.

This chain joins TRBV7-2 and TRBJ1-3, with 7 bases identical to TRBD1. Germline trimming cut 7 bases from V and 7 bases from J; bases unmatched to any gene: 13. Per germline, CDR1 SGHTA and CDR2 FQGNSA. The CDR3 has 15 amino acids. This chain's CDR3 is CASILRQGSLNTIYF. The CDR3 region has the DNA TGTGCCAGCATCCTACGACAGGGATCATTGAACACCATATATTTT.

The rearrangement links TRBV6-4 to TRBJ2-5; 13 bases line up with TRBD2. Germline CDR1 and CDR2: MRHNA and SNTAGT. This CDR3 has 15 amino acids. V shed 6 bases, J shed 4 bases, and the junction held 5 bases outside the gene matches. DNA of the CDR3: TGTGCCAGCAGCAGGACTAGCGGGAGTGGAGAGACCCAGTACTTC. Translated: CASSRTSGSGETQYF.

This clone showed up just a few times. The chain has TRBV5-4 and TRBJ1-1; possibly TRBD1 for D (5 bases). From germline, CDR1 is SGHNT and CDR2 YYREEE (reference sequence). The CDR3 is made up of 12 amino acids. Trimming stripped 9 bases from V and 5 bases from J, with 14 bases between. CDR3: CATRAGGTEAFF. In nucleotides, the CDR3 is TGTGCCACCCGCGCGGGGGGGACTGAAGCTTTCTTT.

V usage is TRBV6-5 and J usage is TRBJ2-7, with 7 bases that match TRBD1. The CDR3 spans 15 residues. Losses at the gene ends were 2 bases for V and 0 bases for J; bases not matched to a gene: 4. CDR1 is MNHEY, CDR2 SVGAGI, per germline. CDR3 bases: TGTGCCAGCAGTTACAAGGGGGCGGCCTCCTACGAGCAGTACTTC. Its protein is CASSYKGAASYEQYF.

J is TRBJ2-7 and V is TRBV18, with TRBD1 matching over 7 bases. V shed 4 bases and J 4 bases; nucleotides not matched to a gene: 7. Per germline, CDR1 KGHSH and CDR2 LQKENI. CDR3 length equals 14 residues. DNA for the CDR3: TGTGCCAGCTCACGGGAAGGGGGCAAGTACGAGCAGTACTTC. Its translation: CASSREGGKYEQYF.

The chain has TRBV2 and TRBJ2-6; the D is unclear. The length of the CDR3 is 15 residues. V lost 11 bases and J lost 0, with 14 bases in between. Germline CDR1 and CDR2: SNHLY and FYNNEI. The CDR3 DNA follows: TGTGCCTCAAAAGTGCGAGTCTCTGGGGCCAACGTCCTGACTTTC. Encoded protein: CASKVRVSGANVLTF. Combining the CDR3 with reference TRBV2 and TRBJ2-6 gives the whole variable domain EPEVTQTPSHQVTQMGQEVILRCVPISNHLYFYWYRQILGQKVEFLVSFYNNEISEKSEIFDDQFSVERPDGSNFTLKIRSTKLEDSAMYFCASKVRVSGANVLTFGAGSRLTVL.

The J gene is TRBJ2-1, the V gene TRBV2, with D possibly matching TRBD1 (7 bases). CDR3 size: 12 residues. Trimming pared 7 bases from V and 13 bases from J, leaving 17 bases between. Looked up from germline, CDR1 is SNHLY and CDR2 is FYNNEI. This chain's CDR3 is CASTGDSPHQFF. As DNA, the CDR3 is TGTGCCAGCACGGGGGACAGTCCTCACCAGTTCTTC.

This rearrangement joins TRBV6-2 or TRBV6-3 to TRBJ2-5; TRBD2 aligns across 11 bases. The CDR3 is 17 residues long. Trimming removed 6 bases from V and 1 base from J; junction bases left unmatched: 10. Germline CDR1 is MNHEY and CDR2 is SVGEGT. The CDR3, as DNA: TGTGCCAGCAGCCCTACTAGCGGGGGACTCGGCCAAGAGACCCAGTACTTC. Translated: CASSPTSGGLGQETQYF.

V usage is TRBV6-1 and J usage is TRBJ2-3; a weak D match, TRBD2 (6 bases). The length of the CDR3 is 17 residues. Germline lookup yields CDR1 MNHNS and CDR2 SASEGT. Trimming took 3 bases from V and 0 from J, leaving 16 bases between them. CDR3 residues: CASSEGGLGTSTDTQYF. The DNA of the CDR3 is TGTGCCAGCAGTGAGGGGGGACTGGGAACTAGCACAGATACGCAGTATTTT.

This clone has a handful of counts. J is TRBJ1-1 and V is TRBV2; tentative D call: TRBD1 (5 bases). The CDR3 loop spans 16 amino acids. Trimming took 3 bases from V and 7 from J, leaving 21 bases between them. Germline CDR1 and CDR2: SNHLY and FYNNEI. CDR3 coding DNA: TGTGCCAGCAGTGACCCTGGTTCGGTCAGGGTTAGTGAAGCTTTCTTT. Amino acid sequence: CASSDPGSVRVSEAFF. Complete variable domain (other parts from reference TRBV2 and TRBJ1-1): EPEVTQTPSHQVTQMGQEVILRCVPISNHLYFYWYRQILGQKVEFLVSFYNNEISEKSEIFDDQFSVERPDGSNFTLKIRSTKLEDSAMYFCASSDPGSVRVSEAFFGQGTRLTVV.

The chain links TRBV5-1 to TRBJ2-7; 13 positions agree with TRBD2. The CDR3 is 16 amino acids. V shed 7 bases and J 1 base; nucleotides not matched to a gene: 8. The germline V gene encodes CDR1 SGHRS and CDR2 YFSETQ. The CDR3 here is CASRPTSGRFSYEQYF. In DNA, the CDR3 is TGCGCCAGCCGACCGACTAGCGGGAGGTTTTCCTACGAGCAGTACTTC.

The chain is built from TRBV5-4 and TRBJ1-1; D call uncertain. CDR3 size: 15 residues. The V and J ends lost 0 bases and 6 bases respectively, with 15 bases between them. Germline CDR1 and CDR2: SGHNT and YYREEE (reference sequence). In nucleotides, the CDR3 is TGTGCCAGCAGCTTGGTGAGGTCCTTGAGTCCTGAAGCTTTCTTT. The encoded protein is CASSLVRSLSPEAFF.